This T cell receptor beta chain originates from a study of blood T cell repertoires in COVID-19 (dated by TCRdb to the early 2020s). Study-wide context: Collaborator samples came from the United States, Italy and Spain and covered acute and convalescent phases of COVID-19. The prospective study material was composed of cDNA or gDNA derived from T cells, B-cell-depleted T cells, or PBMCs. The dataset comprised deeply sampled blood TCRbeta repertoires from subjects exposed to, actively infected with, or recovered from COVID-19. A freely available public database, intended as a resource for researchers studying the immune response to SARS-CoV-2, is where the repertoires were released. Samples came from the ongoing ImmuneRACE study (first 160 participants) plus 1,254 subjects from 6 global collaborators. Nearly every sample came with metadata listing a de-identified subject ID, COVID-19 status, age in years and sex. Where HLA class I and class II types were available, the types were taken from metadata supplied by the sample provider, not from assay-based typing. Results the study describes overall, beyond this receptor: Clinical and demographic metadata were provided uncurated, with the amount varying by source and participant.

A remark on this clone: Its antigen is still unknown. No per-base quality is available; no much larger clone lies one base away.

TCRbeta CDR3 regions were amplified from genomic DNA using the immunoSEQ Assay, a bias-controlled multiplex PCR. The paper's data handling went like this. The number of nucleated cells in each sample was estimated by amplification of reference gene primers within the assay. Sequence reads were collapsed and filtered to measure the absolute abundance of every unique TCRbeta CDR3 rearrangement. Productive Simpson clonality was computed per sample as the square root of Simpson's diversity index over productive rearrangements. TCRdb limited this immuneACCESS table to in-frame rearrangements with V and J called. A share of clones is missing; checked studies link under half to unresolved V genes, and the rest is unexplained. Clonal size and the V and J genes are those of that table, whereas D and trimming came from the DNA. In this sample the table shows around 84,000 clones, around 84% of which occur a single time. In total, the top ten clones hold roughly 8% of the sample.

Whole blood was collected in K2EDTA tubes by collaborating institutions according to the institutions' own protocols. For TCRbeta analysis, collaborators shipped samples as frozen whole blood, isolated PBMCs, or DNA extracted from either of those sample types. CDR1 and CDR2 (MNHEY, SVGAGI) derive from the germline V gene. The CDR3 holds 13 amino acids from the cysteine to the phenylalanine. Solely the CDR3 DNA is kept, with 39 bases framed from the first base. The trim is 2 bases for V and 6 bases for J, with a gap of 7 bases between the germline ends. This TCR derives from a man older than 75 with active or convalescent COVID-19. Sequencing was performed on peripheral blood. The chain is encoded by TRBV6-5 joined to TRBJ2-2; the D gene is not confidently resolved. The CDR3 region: CASSYDSAGELFF. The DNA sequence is TGTGCCAGCAGTTACGACTCCGCCGGGGAGCTGTTTTTT.